This T cell receptor beta chain was profiled in a study of glioma-infiltrating T cells. Points from the study as a whole: Tissue and blood shared very few CDR3 sequences.

The iRepertoire nested amplicon-rescue multiplex PCR amplified TCR alpha and beta CDR3s from RNA. TCRdb independently ran MiXCR on the multiplex PCR reads; one entry per CDR3 protein. This repertoire shows more than 95,000 distinct CDR3 sequences, approximately 25% found once; its top ten account for approximately 14%. This clonotype was seen ten or more times. What it binds is not known. Germline values: CDR1 DFQATT, CDR2 SNEGSKA (reference sequence). Trimming cost V 0 bases and J 0 bases, with 11 bases left between them. The CDR3 extends over 15 amino acids. The sample was glioma tissue, nonneoplastic brain tissue, or PBMCs (not recorded which). The receptor was derived from a human donor with low-grade glioma or glioblastoma, undergoing nonglioma brain surgery, or in good health (not recorded which). J is TRBJ1-2 and V is TRBV20-1, with unresolved D. The CDR3 nucleotides read TGCAGTGCTAGAGATGTCGGGGTAGCTAACTATGGCTACACCTTC. It codes for CSARDVGVANYGYTF.